The 31 T cell receptor beta chains below were found in one sample sequenced in a study of T-cell memory formation after mild COVID-19. TCRdb reanalysed the 5' RACE reads using MiXCR and keeps one entry per CDR3 protein. This table holds 120,000 to 150,000 distinct CDR3 sequences, 15% to 20% found once. The sequenced sample was PBMCs or a T cell subset sorted from them (not recorded which). Every receptor here comes from an adult woman who had mild COVID-19 (a few samples of this study predate the infection). Cell type and time point are not known.

The chain carries TRBV5-6 and TRBJ2-7; D is unclear. CDR1 is SGHDT, CDR2 YYEEEE, per germline. The germline V and J ends were trimmed by 4 bases and 7 bases, with 12 bases remaining between them. The CDR3 covers 12 residues. In DNA, the CDR3 is TGTGCCAGCAGCCTGGATAAAGATGAGCAGTACTTC. This encodes CASSLDKDEQYF. Using reference TRBV5-6 and TRBJ2-7 for the parts outside the CDR3, the full variable domain is DAGVTQSPTHLIKTRGQQVTLRCSPKSGHDTVSWYQQALGQGPQFIFQYYEEEERQRGNFPDRFSGHQFPNYSSELNVNALLLGDSALYLCASSLDKDEQYFGPGTRLTVT.

The chain combines TRBV29-1 with TRBJ2-7; 8 nucleotides match TRBD1. V trimming: 6 bases; J trimming: 0 bases; junction bases outside the gene matches: 4. From germline, CDR1 is SQVTM and CDR2 ANQGSEA. This CDR3 contains 13 residues. In nucleotides, the CDR3 is TGCAGCGTGTGGGACAGGAGCTCCTACGAGCAGTACTTC. This encodes CSVWDRSSYEQYF.

V and J are TRBV2 and TRBJ1-1; D perhaps matches TRBD1 (6 bases). The CDR3 is 14 residues long. V was cut by 4 bases and J by 0 bases, with 9 bases left in between. Germline V gene data show CDR1 as SNHLY and CDR2 as FYNNEI. CDR3 DNA: TGTGCCAGCAGTGCACAGGGTCTGAACACTGAAGCTTTCTTT. It translates to CASSAQGLNTEAFF.

This clonotype was seen at least ten times. This chain connects TRBV7-6 to TRBJ2-3; maybe TRBD2 (5 bases). The V and J ends lost 2 bases and 0 bases respectively, with 15 bases between them. The CDR3 runs 17 residues. The germline gives CDR1 SGHVS, CDR2 FNYEAQ. CDR3 loop: CASSLLVATSSTDTQYF. In DNA, the CDR3 is TGTGCCAGCAGCTTACTGGTAGCGACTTCAAGCACAGATACGCAGTATTTT.

This clonotype has more than one count but fewer than ten. This rearrangement joins TRBV3-1 to TRBJ2-1; D remains ambiguous. With 5 bases removed from V and 9 bases from J, the gap between germline ends came to 14 bases. Per the germline V gene, CDR1 is LGHDT and CDR2 is YNNKEL (reference sequence). The CDR3 runs to 13 residues. The CDR3 DNA is TGTGCCAGCAGCTCCCTCGGTCGGGCTGAGCAGTTCTTC. Its protein product is CASSSLGRAEQFF.

The rearrangement uses TRBV15 and TRBJ2-1; 8 bases line up with TRBD2. Germline trimming cut 3 bases from V and 6 bases from J; bases unmatched to any gene: 10. The CDR3 runs 16 residues. Germline CDR1 LNHNV, CDR2 YYDKDF (reference sequence). The CDR3 DNA reads as TGTGCCACCAGCAGCCCCGCACTAGCGGCTGTCAATGAGCAGTTCTTC. It is translated as CATSSPALAAVNEQFF.

The V and J genes are TRBV12-3 or TRBV12-4 and TRBJ1-2; 10 bases agree with TRBD1. The CDR3 loop spans 14 amino acids. The trim removed 4 bases at V and 8 bases at J, leaving 7 bases unmatched. This CDR3 is CASSSGTGVGGYTF. As DNA, the CDR3 is TGTGCCAGCAGTTCTGGGACAGGGGTGGGCGGCTACACCTTC.

V gene TRBV11-2 combines with J gene TRBJ2-3, with D possibly being TRBD2 (5 bases). The CDR3 consists of 13 residues. CDR1 is SGHAT and CDR2 is FQNNGV in the germline V gene. V was cut by 9 bases and J by 2 bases, with 12 bases left in between. The CDR3 here is CASGSRPTDTQYF. CDR3 coding DNA: TGTGCCAGTGGGAGCAGGCCCACAGATACGCAGTATTTT.

This clonotype showed up just a few times. J is TRBJ2-7 and V is TRBV10-3; D is unresolved. The CDR3 contains 13 residues. The germline V and J ends were trimmed by 8 bases and 1 base, with 12 bases remaining between them. Germline V lookup: CDR1 ENHRY, CDR2 SYGVKD. CDR3 DNA sequence: TGTGCCATCGGGCTGGGGTGGTCCTACGAGCAGTACTTC. It encodes CAIGLGWSYEQYF.

This clonotype was detected only a few times. This chain links TRBV6-5 with TRBJ2-6; 9 bases line up with TRBD2. There are 16 residues in the CDR3. Unmatched junction bases numbered 12, after V lost 6 bases and J lost 9 bases. Germline-derived CDR1 and CDR2 are MNHEY and SVGAGI. CDR3 sequence: CASSNSPASGINVLTF. The DNA for the CDR3 is TGTGCCAGCAGCAACTCCCCGGCTAGCGGGATCAACGTCCTGACTTTC.

V and J are TRBV5-1 and TRBJ2-7; perhaps TRBD1 as D (5 bases). The CDR3 consists of 13 residues. The germline CDR1 and CDR2 sequences are SGHRS and YFSETQ. V was clipped by 0 bases and J by 5 bases, with 9 bases between them. The CDR3 region is CASSLEGRDEQYF. Written as DNA, the CDR3 is TGCGCCAGCAGCTTGGAAGGCAGGGACGAGCAGTACTTC.

The V and J genes are TRBV7-6 and TRBJ2-2; 9 bases map to TRBD2. This CDR3 is 18 amino acids long. V lost 1 base, J lost 0 bases, and 6 bases stayed unmatched. Germline lookup yields CDR1 SGHVS and CDR2 FNYEAQ. The CDR3 spells CASSLESSGAPNTGELFF. CDR3 nucleotide sequence: TGTGCCAGCAGCTTAGAATCTAGCGGGGCTCCGAACACCGGGGAGCTGTTTTTT.

V gene TRBV6-5 combines with J gene TRBJ2-1; TRBD2 agrees at 8 bases. CDR3 length: 15 amino acids. From germline, CDR1 is MNHEY and CDR2 SVGAGI. J gave up 5 bases and V 8 bases, and 11 bases lay outside the gene matches. The CDR3, as DNA: TGTGCCAGCTCGACCCCGGGACTAGGACACAATGAGCAGTTCTTC. This gives the protein CASSTPGLGHNEQFF.

The chain has TRBV18 and TRBJ2-5, with D perhaps TRBD1 (5 bases). This CDR3 region has 15 residues. Trimming stripped 2 bases from V and 5 bases from J, with 15 bases between. The germline V gene has CDR1 KGHSH and CDR2 LQKENI. CDR3: CASSPSPRVWETQYF. In DNA form, the CDR3 reads TGTGCCAGCTCACCATCGCCCAGGGTATGGGAGACCCAGTACTTC.

The rearrangement joins TRBV7-8 to TRBJ2-7, with 7 bases fitting TRBD1. This CDR3 contains 15 residues. V shed 5 bases, J shed 6 bases, and the junction held 13 bases outside the gene matches. Germline lookup yields CDR1 SGHVS and CDR2 FQNEAQ. CDR3 loop: CASSPTETGVGEQYF. Here the CDR3 DNA reads TGTGCCAGCAGCCCTACCGAAACAGGGGTCGGCGAGCAGTACTTC.

V gene TRBV5-6 combines with J gene TRBJ1-5; tentatively, D is TRBD1 (6 bases). The CDR3 loop spans 16 amino acids. Germline CDR1 SGHDT, CDR2 YYEEEE. Trimming left V 3 bases short and J 1 base short, with 14 bases between. The CDR3 loop reads CASSWGGAGSNQPQHF. For the CDR3, the DNA is TGTGCCAGCAGCTGGGGGGGGGCTGGGAGCAATCAGCCCCAGCATTTT. Based on the CDR3 plus reference TRBV5-6 and TRBJ1-5, the full variable domain is DAGVTQSPTHLIKTRGQQVTLRCSPKSGHDTVSWYQQALGQGPQFIFQYYEEEERQRGNFPDRFSGHQFPNYSSELNVNALLLGDSALYLCASSWGGAGSNQPQHFGDGTRLSIL.

V usage is TRBV5-1 and J usage is TRBJ2-4; TRBD2 matches at 11 bases. This CDR3 spans 17 amino acids. V shed 4 bases, J shed 0 bases, and the junction held 6 bases outside the gene matches. Germline V lookup: CDR1 SGHRS, CDR2 YFSETQ. The CDR3 DNA reads as TGCGCCAGCAGCACCGGGACTAGCGGACTAGCCAAAAACATTCAGTACTTC. Translation: CASSTGTSGLAKNIQYF. Supplemented by reference TRBV5-1 and TRBJ2-4, the full variable domain reads KAGVTQTPRYLIKTRGQQVTLSCSPISGHRSVSWYQQTPGQGLQFLFEYFSETQRNKGNFPGRFSGRQFSNSRSEMNVSTLELGDSALYLCASSTGTSGLAKNIQYFGAGTRLSVL.

The chain has TRBV5-6 and TRBJ1-5; 9 bases fit TRBD1. The CDR3 covers 16 residues. Germline V gives CDR1 SGHDT, CDR2 YYEEEE. The V segment lost 2 bases and the J segment 3 bases; nucleotides outside the gene matches: 6. This CDR3 is CASSFRGTGNNQPQHF. The CDR3 nucleotides read TGTGCCAGCAGCTTTCGCGGGACAGGGAACAATCAGCCCCAGCATTTT.

This clonotype was detected only a few times. J is TRBJ1-5 and V is TRBV7-2; no clear D. The CDR3 runs to 12 residues. Per the germline V gene, CDR1 is SGHTA and CDR2 is FQGNSA. V was pared by 4 bases and J by 5 bases, with 6 bases between. The CDR3 DNA sequence: TGTGCCAGCAGCTATCTTGATCAGCCCCAGCATTTT. Amino acid sequence: CASSYLDQPQHF.

This clonotype came up a few times. The chain employs TRBV29-1 and TRBJ1-2; 7 nucleotides agree with TRBD1. CDR3 size: 12 residues. From germline, CDR1 is SQVTM and CDR2 ANQGSEA. The trim removed 8 bases at V and 1 base at J, leaving 4 bases unmatched. The CDR3 nucleotides are TGCAGCCTTGGGGACAGTAACTATGGCTACACCTTC. Residues: CSLGDSNYGYTF. Full variable domain (remainder filled in from reference TRBV29-1 and TRBJ1-2): SAVISQKPSRDICQRGTSLTIQCQVDSQVTMMFWYRQQPGQSLTLIATANQGSEATYESGFVIDKFPISRPNLTFSTLTVSNMSPEDSSIYLCSLGDSNYGYTFGSGTRLTVV.

The rearrangement joins TRBV14 to TRBJ2-7; 10 bases agree with TRBD2. This CDR3 region has 15 residues. V dropped 0 bases and J dropped 9; count of bases not matched to a gene: 8. Germline V gene data show CDR1 as SGHDN and CDR2 as FVKESK. The CDR3 loop is CASSQDWGTSVAQYF. The CDR3 region has the DNA TGTGCCAGCAGCCAAGATTGGGGGACTAGCGTTGCGCAGTACTTC.

V is TRBV11-3 and J is TRBJ2-1; 11 nucleotides line up with TRBD2. This CDR3 has 15 amino acids. The ends lost 1 base at V and 7 bases at J; junction bases unmatched: 3. Germline V gene data show CDR1 as SGHNT and CDR2 as YENEEA. The CDR3: CASSLVAGGRNEQFF. The CDR3 DNA is TGTGCCAGCAGCTTAGTAGCGGGAGGGCGTAATGAGCAGTTCTTC.

A few counts support this clonotype. The V call is TRBV15, the J call TRBJ2-7, with TRBD2 identical over 15 bases. V lost 3 bases, J lost 9 bases, and 15 bases stayed unmatched. Per the germline V gene, CDR1 is LNHNV and CDR2 is YYDKDF (reference sequence). The CDR3 is made up of 18 amino acids. The CDR3 sequence: CATSRSGTSGRITGSQYF. The CDR3 DNA is TGTGCCACCAGCAGGTCCGGGACTAGCGGGAGGATTACGGGGTCGCAGTACTTC.

This clonotype was seen only a few times. The chain has TRBV6-5 and TRBJ2-2; TRBD1 matches 10 bases. Germline V gene lookup returns CDR1 MNHEY and CDR2 SVGAGI. The CDR3 covers 17 residues. The trim removed 8 bases at V and 2 bases at J, leaving 11 bases unmatched. The CDR3 region is CASWRDRGPFNTGELFF. The DNA of the CDR3 is TGTGCCAGCTGGCGGGACAGGGGACCCTTCAACACCGGGGAGCTGTTTTTT.

In this sample, this clonotype turned up a few times. The V gene is TRBV29-1, the J gene TRBJ1-4, with a possible D match to TRBD1 (6 bases). This CDR3 has 11 amino acids. From germline, CDR1 is SQVTM and CDR2 ANQGSEA. The V end was cut by 7 bases, the J end by 7 bases, with 10 bases between. This CDR3 reads CSAQGGEKLFF. CDR3 nucleotides: TGCAGCGCACAGGGTGGTGAAAAACTGTTTTTT.

The table lists this clonotype with a few counts. V and J are TRBV30 and TRBJ1-5; no clear D. Trimming left V 2 bases short and J 4 bases short, with 12 bases between. The CDR3 covers 14 residues. CDR1 is GTSNPN and CDR2 is SVGIG in the germline V gene (reference sequence). CDR3 nucleotide sequence: TGTGCCTGGAGTAATTTGGGATCGAATCAGCCCCAGCATTTT. Residues: CAWSNLGSNQPQHF.

This clonotype was observed a handful of times. This chain joins TRBV5-5 and TRBJ2-5; D remains ambiguous. The germline gives CDR1 SGHKS, CDR2 YYEKEE (reference sequence). V shed 3 bases and J shed 3 bases, with 12 bases lying between them. The CDR3 is made up of 14 amino acids. CDR3 loop: CASSWAATEETQYF. DNA of the CDR3: TGTGCCAGCAGCTGGGCGGCCACCGAAGAGACCCAGTACTTC.

This clonotype was picked up a small number of times. The chain employs TRBV11-1 and TRBJ2-3; 8 positions match TRBD2. Trimming took 3 bases from V and 1 from J; bases not matched to a gene: 15. Per the germline V gene, CDR1 is SGHAT and CDR2 is FQDESV (reference sequence). This CDR3 has 19 amino acids. Here the CDR3 DNA reads TGTGCCAGCAGCTTGGGGCGCGGCGGGGGGCTTACGGGCACAGATACGCAGTATTTT. This translates into CASSLGRGGGLTGTDTQYF.

This clonotype showed up many times. This chain connects TRBV7-9 to TRBJ1-1, with 9 bases that match TRBD1. Germline CDR1 reads SEHNR; CDR2 reads FQNEAQ (reference sequence). With V trimmed by 3 bases and J by 0 bases, 5 bases remained unmatched. This CDR3 is 16 amino acids long. CDR3 protein: CASSLGTGPVNTEAFF. In DNA form, the CDR3 reads TGTGCCAGCAGCTTGGGGACAGGGCCTGTGAACACTGAAGCTTTCTTT.

This clonotype was observed a handful of times. The chain has TRBV12-3 or TRBV12-4 and TRBJ2-7, with D perhaps matching TRBD1 (6 bases). CDR3 size: 13 residues. V dropped 2 bases and J dropped 4 bases, with 9 bases sitting between them. The CDR3, as DNA: TGTGCCAGCAGTTTAACAGGGCTATACGAGCAGTACTTC. Residues: CASSLTGLYEQYF.

This clonotype has only a few counts. Written as DNA, the CDR3 is TGTGCCAGCTCACCAGCCGCGAACACCGGGGAGCTGTTTTTT. Translated: CASSPAANTGELFF. The chain carries TRBV18 and TRBJ2-2; D unclear. Germline CDR1 reads KGHSH; CDR2 reads LQKENI. Trimming left V 2 bases short and J 0 bases short, with 4 bases between. This CDR3 region has 14 residues.